One and the same sample provided the 2 T cell receptor beta chains below, sequenced in a study of cytomegalovirus exposure and HLA in healthy donors. 13 Jbeta primers and 60 Vbeta primers were used for the PCR. TCRdb's table, derived via immunoSEQ multiplex PCR, lists solely in-frame clones and lacks some. This table has roughly 43,000 clones, roughly 80% appearing once. The material sequenced was PBMCs. These receptors all come from a young man in good health and CMV-seronegative.

The rearrangement links TRBV7-2 to TRBJ2-4; 7 nucleotides match TRBD1. The germline V gene has CDR1 SGHTA and CDR2 FQGNSA. V lost 1 base to trimming and J lost 0 bases; unmatched junction nucleotides: 3. The length of the CDR3 is 16 residues. CDR3 sequence: CASSLVDRVAKNIQYF. The DNA for the CDR3 is TGTGCCAGCAGCTTAGTAGACAGGGTAGCCAAAAACATTCAGTACTTC.

V is TRBV2 and J is TRBJ2-7, with D perhaps TRBD2 (6 bases). Germline V gene lookup returns CDR1 SNHLY and CDR2 FYNNEI. The CDR3 spans 12 residues. The V end lost 10 bases, the J end lost 0 bases, and 10 bases lay between the germline ends. CDR3 sequence: CANAGYSYEQYF. The CDR3 DNA sequence: TGTGCCAATGCGGGGTACTCCTACGAGCAGTACTTC.